These 8 T cell receptor beta chains came from one sample sequenced in a study of CXCR3-negative and CXCR3-positive naive CD8 T cells. UMI-labeled 5' RACE TRB cDNA libraries were prepared from the cells. TCRdb reanalyzed the 5' RACE reads and collapses them to one entry per CDR3 protein, without DNA. The table lists nearly 90,000 distinct CDR3 sequences, with about 0.8% in the top ten. Findings of the study overall: Naive cells with CXCR3 showed TRB CDR3s that were more hydrophobic than those in CXCR3-negative naive cells.

These TCRs' antigens remain unknown. The sequenced sample was naive CXCR3+ CD8+ T cells from blood. Indicated subset: CD45RO-CCR7+CD27+CD95- naive CD8+ T cells expressing CXCR3 (TNR3+). The receptors stem from a human donor in good health. Some clones in this sample may be carry-over from other donors' samples.

The gene calls are TRBV29-1 and TRBJ2-1; TCRdb gives TRBD1 as the D gene, but with no DNA this cannot be confirmed. Germline V gene data show CDR1 as SQVTM and CDR2 as ANQGSEA. The CDR3 consists of 17 residues. The CDR3 is CSVETRWTGDSYNEQFF.

The chain is built from TRBV7-9 and TRBJ2-7; TCRdb picks TRBD2, but there is no DNA to check that call. The CDR3 runs 14 residues. Germline V gives CDR1 SEHNR, CDR2 FQNEAQ (reference sequence). This CDR3 is CASSLGGLEDEQYF.

The genes are TRBV7-6 and TRBJ1-2; TCRdb gives TRBD1 as the D gene, but with no DNA this cannot be confirmed. The germline gives CDR1 SGHVS, CDR2 FNYEAQ. The CDR3 sequence is 14 residues long. The CDR3 reads CASSPTPGSDGYTF.

The chain is built from TRBV6-5 and TRBJ2-2. Germline V CDR1 and CDR2: MNHEY, SVGAGI. There are 11 residues in the CDR3. CDR3 loop: CASWNTGELFF.

The rearrangement uses TRBV28 and TRBJ1-5; with no DNA, the TCRdb D assignment of TRBD1 cannot be verified. The length of the CDR3 is 15 residues. Germline V gives CDR1 MDHEN, CDR2 SYDVKM. The CDR3 reads CASRSPYRGNQPQHF.

The chain has TRBV5-1 and TRBJ1-1; TCRdb lists TRBD1, though no DNA is available to test this call. The CDR3 extends over 16 amino acids. Germline CDR1 reads SGHRS; CDR2 reads YFSETQ. CDR3 sequence: CASTPGQGAANTEAFF.

The gene calls are TRBV4-3 and TRBJ1-5. This CDR3 has 15 amino acids. Germline V gene data show CDR1 as LGHNA and CDR2 as YSLEER. This CDR3 reads CASSQDGHENQPQHF.

The rearrangement links TRBV2 to TRBJ2-1; without DNA, the TCRdb call of TRBD2 cannot be checked. The CDR3 is 17 amino acids. Germline-derived CDR1 and CDR2 are SNHLY and FYNNEI. CDR3 region: CASSGTSGDPSYNGQFF.